This TCR beta chain was sequenced during a study of blood T cell repertoires in COVID-19. The method was immunoSEQ multiplex PCR; TCRdb's version includes in-frame clones alone and lacks a portion of them. The sample consists of more than 350,000 clones, more than 75% of them appearing once. Trimming took 2 bases from V and 0 from J, leaving 4 bases between them. Germline V CDR1 and CDR2: KGHDR, SFDVKD. This CDR3 is built from 14 residues. Sequencing was done on a sample of peripheral blood. The source is a young woman with COVID-19, enrolled during active disease. The V gene is TRBV24-1, the J gene TRBJ1-5, with D unclear. CDR3 bases: TGTGCCACCAGTGATTCGTATAGCAATCAGCCCCAGCATTTT. Protein: CATSDSYSNQPQHF.